Below are 28 T cell receptor beta chains sequenced from a single sample in a study of response to subunit inactivated influenza vaccine. TCRdb processed the RT-PCR reads anew with MiXCR; each CDR3 protein has one entry. The sample consists of 800,000 or so distinct CDR3 sequences, around 21% of them appearing once. The sample here was PBMCs from blood, taken about 5 days after vaccination. Receptors were obtained from a man aged 45 to 65 who received an inactivated influenza vaccine.

This clonotype was counted ten times or more. The chain uses TRBV12-3 or TRBV12-4 and TRBJ2-4, with 7 bases lining up with TRBD1. CDR3 length equals 16 residues. Trimming cost V 5 bases and J 1 base; bases outside gene matches: 8. The CDR3 is CASSRQGQLAKNIQYF. CDR3 nucleotides: TGTGCCAGCAGTCGTCAGGGACAGCTTGCCAAAAACATTCAGTACTTC.

In DNA form, the CDR3 reads TGTGCCAGCAGCTCTTCAGGGGTCGAGCAGTACTTC. This gives the protein CASSSSGVEQYF. This chain uses TRBV5-4 with TRBJ2-7, with D possibly TRBD1 on 6 matching bases. Germline V lookup: CDR1 SGHNT, CDR2 YYREEE (reference sequence). Trimming shortened V by 3 bases and J by 6 bases, and 10 bases separated the two germline ends. The CDR3 totals 12 residues. The variable domain in full, with the rest retrieved from reference TRBV5-4 and TRBJ2-7, is ETGVTQSPTHLIKTRGQQVTLRCSSQSGHNTVSWYQQALGQGPQFIFQYYREEENGRGNFPPRFSGLQFPNYSSELNVNALELDDSALYLCASSSSGVEQYFGPGTRLTVT.

This chain links TRBV12-3 or TRBV12-4 with TRBJ2-1; 7 positions match TRBD2. CDR3 length equals 14 residues. With V trimmed by 2 bases and J by 8 bases, 6 bases remained unmatched. The CDR3 protein is CASSLSSGVHEQFF. The CDR3 coding sequence is TGTGCCAGCAGTTTATCCAGCGGGGTCCATGAGCAGTTCTTC.

This clonotype was seen a few times. V and J are TRBV6-2 or TRBV6-3 and TRBJ2-5; 7 bases line up with TRBD2. The V gene's germline CDR1 is MNHEY and CDR2 SVGEGT. Trimming cost V 4 bases and J 2 bases; bases outside gene matches: 10. The CDR3 is 16 residues long. DNA of the CDR3: TGTGCCAGCAGTTCCCGTCTAGCGGCGGTACAAGAGACCCAGTACTTC. Translation: CASSSRLAAVQETQYF.

This chain links TRBV10-3 with TRBJ1-2; D possibly corresponds to TRBD1 (6 bases). CDR1 is ENHRY and CDR2 is SYGVKD in the germline V gene. V was shortened by 4 bases and J by 3 bases, with 12 bases between the two germline ends. CDR3 length: 14 amino acids. The CDR3 region has the DNA TGTGCCATCAGTGTTGGGCAGGGGCACTATGGCTACACCTTC. The encoded protein is CAISVGQGHYGYTF.

The chain employs TRBV20-1 and TRBJ1-6, with D possibly being TRBD1 (6 bases). With 0 bases removed from V and 10 bases from J, the gap between germline ends came to 13 bases. Per the germline V gene, CDR1 is DFQATT and CDR2 is SNEGSKA (reference sequence). CDR3 size: 14 residues. The CDR3, as DNA: TGCAGTGCTAGAGAAGTTACAGGGCGATCACCCCTCCACTTT. Encoded protein: CSAREVTGRSPLHF.

This clonotype was seen more than once but under ten times. The rearrangement joins TRBV14 to TRBJ2-3; D is undetermined. There are 16 residues in the CDR3. Germline V lookup: CDR1 SGHDN, CDR2 FVKESK. The V end lost 1 base, the J end lost 4 bases, and 15 bases lay between the germline ends. The CDR3 here is CASSQVLEVLADTQYF. In DNA, the CDR3 is TGTGCCAGCAGCCAAGTATTAGAGGTCCTCGCAGATACGCAGTATTTT.

This clonotype showed up just once. V is TRBV28 and J is TRBJ2-7; possibly TRBD1 or TRBD2 for D (7 bases each). V shed 5 bases and J shed 0 bases, with 14 bases lying between them. The CDR3 is made up of 15 amino acids. The germline V gene encodes CDR1 MDHEN and CDR2 SYDVKM. CDR3 DNA: TGTGCCAGCAGTGGTGACAGGGAGGGCTCCTACGAGCAGTACTTC. Translation: CASSGDREGSYEQYF.

This clonotype was counted many times. The chain recombines TRBV9 with TRBJ1-2; a possible D gene is TRBD1 (6 bases). The V and J ends lost 4 bases and 3 bases respectively, with 10 bases between them. Germline V gene data show CDR1 as SGDLS and CDR2 as YYNGEE. This CDR3 contains 13 residues. The CDR3: CASSLQGDYGYTF. DNA for the CDR3: TGTGCCAGCAGCTTACAGGGAGACTATGGCTACACCTTC.

The chain is built from TRBV5-1 and TRBJ2-3; weak D call: TRBD2 (7 bases). The V and J ends lost 0 bases and 1 base respectively, with 15 bases between them. The CDR3 has 17 residues. Germline CDR1 reads SGHRS; CDR2 reads YFSETQ. CDR3 DNA: TGCGCCAGCAGCTTGGTTCCCGGGGGGCGGGGCACAGATACGCAGTATTTT. This codes for CASSLVPGGRGTDTQYF. The full variable domain, rest sourced from reference TRBV5-1 and TRBJ2-3, is KAGVTQTPRYLIKTRGQQVTLSCSPISGHRSVSWYQQTPGQGLQFLFEYFSETQRNKGNFPGRFSGRQFSNSRSEMNVSTLELGDSALYLCASSLVPGGRGTDTQYFGPGTRLTVL.

The gene calls are TRBV9 and TRBJ2-2; D is ambiguous. Germline CDR1 and CDR2: SGDLS and YYNGEE. Trimming cost V 4 bases and J 3 bases, with 22 bases left between them. There are 18 residues in the CDR3. CDR3 DNA: TGTGCCAGCAGCACTACGGTCGTCGAGCAAGTGTACACCGGGGAGCTGTTTTTT. It encodes CASSTTVVEQVYTGELFF.

This clonotype was found a few times. This chain connects TRBV27 to TRBJ1-2; the D is unclear. Germline CDR1 and CDR2: MNHEY and SMNVEV (reference sequence). The CDR3 is 13 residues long. Trimming pared 8 bases from V and 1 base from J, leaving 11 bases between. CDR3 coding DNA: TGTGCCAGCGGGCTCGGTAATAACTATGGCTACACCTTC. It is translated as CASGLGNNYGYTF.

The chain's CDR3 is CASSLGSGGATDTQYF. Written as DNA, the CDR3 is TGTGCCAGCAGTTTGGGGAGCGGGGGCGCAACAGATACGCAGTATTTT. J is TRBJ2-3 and V is TRBV28; 8 nucleotides match TRBD2. V dropped 3 bases and J dropped 3; count of bases not matched to a gene: 8. Germline CDR1 and CDR2: MDHEN and SYDVKM. The CDR3 is 16 amino acids.

This clonotype was observed a handful of times. J is TRBJ2-7 and V is TRBV6-1, with D possibly TRBD2 on 5 matching bases. The V end was cut by 10 bases, the J end by 1 base, with 17 bases between. The length of the CDR3 is 14 residues. Germline values: CDR1 MNHNS, CDR2 SASEGT. In DNA form, the CDR3 reads TGTGCCACCTCATCGGACTTACATTCCTACGAGCAGTACTTC. This codes for CATSSDLHSYEQYF.

The rearrangement uses TRBV4-3 and TRBJ2-2; D possibly matches TRBD1 or TRBD2 (5 bases each). The CDR3 consists of 16 residues. V gave up 1 base and J gave up 3 bases, with 12 bases separating them. Germline-derived CDR1 and CDR2 are LGHNA and YSLEER. The CDR3: CASSQVSREHTGELFF. The CDR3 coding sequence is TGCGCCAGCAGCCAAGTTTCCAGGGAGCACACCGGGGAGCTGTTTTTT.

The chain joins TRBV5-1 to TRBJ2-7, with D possibly TRBD1 on 6 matching bases. The CDR3 extends over 16 amino acids. The V end was cut by 1 base, the J end by 0 bases, with 14 bases between. CDR1 is SGHRS, CDR2 YFSETQ, per germline. In DNA form, the CDR3 reads TGCGCCAGCAGCTTGACCCCGGGACAATTCTCCTACGAGCAGTACTTC. Protein: CASSLTPGQFSYEQYF.

The chain uses TRBV29-1 and TRBJ2-1; the D call may be TRBD1 or TRBD2 (6 bases each). The CDR3 is made up of 14 amino acids. Germline CDR1 and CDR2: SQVTM and ANQGSEA. Trimming removed 5 bases at V and 9 bases at J, with 20 bases between. In nucleotides, the CDR3 is TGCAGCGTTCGACTAGGGGGGCTCAGCGGTGAGCAGTTCTTC. It is translated as CSVRLGGLSGEQFF.

This clonotype was seen more than once but under ten times. This chain uses TRBV5-1 with TRBJ2-1, with D tentatively TRBD2 (5 bases). V was shortened by 0 bases and J by 10 bases, with 14 bases between the two germline ends. Germline CDR1 SGHRS, CDR2 YFSETQ. CDR3 length: 14 amino acids. The CDR3 DNA follows: TGCGCCAGCAGCTTGGGGTACCCGGGGTCGGAGCAGTTCTTC. This codes for CASSLGYPGSEQFF.

This clonotype turned up a few times. The J gene is TRBJ1-2, the V gene TRBV6-2 or TRBV6-3; D uncertain. Germline V gene data show CDR1 as MNHEY and CDR2 as SVGEGT. With 5 bases removed from V and 4 bases from J, the gap between germline ends came to 11 bases. The CDR3 length is 13 residues. In nucleotides, the CDR3 is TGTGCCAGCAGTGTCCGGATTCCCTATGGCTACACCTTC. Residues: CASSVRIPYGYTF.

Concerning this clonotype itself: Sequence at one end of the junction differs from germline and may be a read error. V usage is TRBV11-2 and J usage is TRBJ1-5, with D tentatively TRBD1 (5 bases). The CDR3 covers 16 residues. Per the germline V gene, CDR1 is SGHAT and CDR2 is FQNNGV. The CDR3 spells CASSLDGQGSYQPQHF. The CDR3 DNA sequence: TGTGCCAGCAGCTTAGACGGTCAGGGTAGCTATCAGCCCCAGCATTTT.

The J gene is TRBJ2-6, the V gene TRBV20-1, with a weak D call TRBD2 (6 bases). This CDR3 is 18 amino acids long. V lost 0 bases to trimming and J lost 2 bases, with 17 bases between them. The V gene's germline CDR1 is DFQATT and CDR2 SNEGSKA (reference sequence). For the CDR3, the DNA is TGCAGTGCTAGAGATTACGGGGGTATAGTCGCTGGGGCCAACGTCCTGACTTTC. Encoded protein: CSARDYGGIVAGANVLTF.

The J gene is TRBJ1-2, the V gene TRBV12-3 or TRBV12-4; TRBD1 aligns across 7 bases. V dropped 5 bases and J dropped 8; count of bases not matched to a gene: 11. This CDR3 spans 14 amino acids. The CDR3 spells CASSQDRDLVGYTF. Written as DNA, the CDR3 is TGTGCCAGCAGTCAAGACAGGGACTTGGTAGGCTACACCTTC.

The chain joins TRBV2 to TRBJ1-5; TRBD1 agrees at 7 bases. The germline CDR1 and CDR2 sequences are SNHLY and FYNNEI. This CDR3 region has 13 residues. V was clipped by 8 bases and J by 2 bases; unmatched bases: 3. CDR3 sequence reads: CASGTARNQPQHF. DNA for the CDR3: TGTGCCAGCGGGACAGCACGCAATCAGCCCCAGCATTTT. Supplemented by reference TRBV2 and TRBJ1-5, the full variable domain reads EPEVTQTPSHQVTQMGQEVILRCVPISNHLYFYWYRQILGQKVEFLVSFYNNEISEKSEIFDDQFSVERPDGSNFTLKIRSTKLEDSAMYFCASGTARNQPQHFGDGTRLSIL.

The chain carries TRBV2 and TRBJ2-7; perhaps D is TRBD1 or TRBD2 (5 bases each). This CDR3 has 13 residues. In germline, CDR1 is SNHLY, CDR2 FYNNEI. Trimming stripped 8 bases from V and 0 bases from J, with 11 bases between. In nucleotides, the CDR3 is TGTGCCAGCGCGTCGGGGACCTCCTACGAGCAGTACTTC. Residues: CASASGTSYEQYF.

This clonotype was counted between two and nine times. J is TRBJ2-1 and V is TRBV4-3; TRBD1 is a possible D gene (6 bases). Per the germline V gene, CDR1 is LGHNA and CDR2 is YSLEER. This CDR3 is 17 amino acids long. Trimming took off 0 bases at V and 2 bases at J, with 14 bases between the two ends. The CDR3 here is CASSQDPRGRPYNEQFF. The CDR3 DNA reads TGCGCCAGCAGCCAAGATCCCAGGGGAAGGCCCTACAATGAGCAGTTCTTC.

This clonotype showed up just a few times. The chain joins TRBV4-1 to TRBJ2-1, with D maybe TRBD2 (5 bases). Germline loops: CDR1 MGHRA, CDR2 YSYEKL. Trimming took off 4 bases at V and 4 bases at J, with 11 bases between the two ends. This CDR3 region has 14 residues. This chain's CDR3 is CASSPRTGYNEQFF. The CDR3 DNA follows: TGCGCCAGCAGCCCCAGGACGGGATACAATGAGCAGTTCTTC.

V is TRBV7-2 and J is TRBJ2-5; possible D gene TRBD1, 6 bases. Trimming stripped 7 bases from V and 0 bases from J, with 12 bases between. The V gene's germline CDR1 is SGHTA and CDR2 FQGNSA. The CDR3 runs to 14 residues. CDR3 protein: CASNLGQYQETQYF. In nucleotides, the CDR3 is TGTGCCAGCAATTTAGGACAGTACCAAGAGACCCAGTACTTC. Complete variable domain (other parts from reference TRBV7-2 and TRBJ2-5): GAGVSQSPSNKVTEKGKDVELRCDPISGHTALYWYRQSLGQGLEFLIYFQGNSAPDKSGLPSDRFSAERTGGSVSTLTIQRTQQEDSAVYLCASNLGQYQETQYFGPGTRLLVL.

The chain recombines TRBV7-2 with TRBJ2-4; the D gene is possibly TRBD1 (6 bases). The length of the CDR3 is 13 residues. With 5 bases removed from V and 12 bases from J, the gap between germline ends came to 17 bases. Per germline, CDR1 SGHTA and CDR2 FQGNSA. CDR3 coding DNA: TGTGCCAGCAGCACCGGACGGGAACAGGGTCAGTACTTC. Protein product: CASSTGREQGQYF.